This T cell receptor (beta chain) was recovered during a study of blood T cell repertoires in COVID-19. Study background: T cells, B-cell-depleted T cells, or PBMCs provided the cDNA or gDNA that served as material.

This CDR3 comprises 16 residues. V lost 3 bases to trimming and J lost 8 bases; unmatched junction nucleotides: 9. Per the germline V gene, CDR1 is SEHNR and CDR2 is FQNEAQ (reference sequence). Produced via immunoSEQ multiplex PCR; TCRdb's table is partial and in-frame only. The top ten clones hold just over 15% of a sample with roughly 100,000 clones, approximately 78% of them seen once. This rearrangement joins TRBV7-9 to TRBJ2-1; TRBD2 agrees at 11 bases. Material: peripheral blood. The receptor's source is a woman of 80 years or more with acute or convalescent COVID-19. CDR3: CASSFTGLAAVHEQFF. In DNA form, the CDR3 reads TGTGCCAGCAGCTTTACGGGACTAGCGGCCGTGCATGAGCAGTTCTTC.